Here is one TCR beta chain with its context. This clonotype was observed a handful of times. What this receptor recognizes is not known. No base quality information exists; no much larger clone differs at one position. This sample was taken from a study of T-cell memory formation after mild COVID-19 (dated by TCRdb to 2020 to 2023). Regarding the study in general: TCR sequence clusters from the two donors were found to be largely donor specific. In two donors, T-cell clones that expanded and contracted after mild COVID-19 were followed by sequencing TCRalpha and TCRbeta repertoires longitudinally. The cohort was made up of two young adult volunteers, one female and one male, who were previously healthy. Results the study describes overall, beyond this receptor: Only a couple of mild cases were covered in the study, and larger cohorts including severe cases with pre-infection samples were considered necessary. The second-wave clones that peaked on day 37 were not confirmed to be SARS-CoV-2 specific. Balanced CD4/CD8 phenotypes were observed for clones contracting from day 15 to 85, whereas a bias towards CD4+ was observed for a second wave of clones expanding from day 15 to 37. The detection of some responding clones in pre-infection memory suggests that pre-existing cross-reactive memory T cells joined the SARS-CoV-2 response. Contracting CD4+ clones turned up mainly in the CM and EM memory subsets, whereas EMRA was where CD8+ clones were enriched.

At the junction V is shortened by 7 bases and J by 4 bases; bases outside the gene matches: 14. Its CDR3 holds 16 amino acids, cysteine through phenylalanine. The only DNA kept is the CDR3, 48 bases in frame from the first base. As encoded in the germline V gene, CDR1 is SGHVS while CDR2 is FNYEAQ. Ficoll-Paque density gradient centrifugation was the method used to isolate PBMCs. Instrument on record: Illumina NovaSeq 6000. TCRalpha and TCRbeta cDNA libraries were built by 5'RACE with constant-segment primers, adding sample barcodes and unique molecular identifiers. RNA was extracted from every sample with Trizol reagent. Library amplification was performed in two PCR steps, and a second sample barcode and Illumina TruSeq adapters were introduced in the second step. The libraries were sequenced on an Illumina NovaSeq using 2 x 150 bp paired-end reads. The published analysis was carried out like this. Demultiplexing of reads and collapsing into UMI-guided consensus sequences were performed with migec v1.2.7. Using mixcr v2.1.11, UMI consensuses were aligned to TRA and TRB V and J templates and then assembled into clonotypes. Expanded or contracted clonotypes were those called significant by both edgeR and NoisET, with noise models trained on biological replicates. For edgeR calls, a false discovery rate-adjusted p below 0.01 and a log2 fold-change threshold of 1 were applied. As an exploratory analysis of dynamics, max-normalized trajectories of the 1000 most abundant clonotypes were examined by PCA with hierarchical clustering. Separately sequenced CD4+ and CD8+ repertoires were used to assign a CD4 or CD8 phenotype to each responding clone. In-frame beta chains were kept once TCRdb had trimmed the public reads at Q25 with fastp and called clones with MiXCR. Entries are consolidated by CDR3 protein sequence, retaining the most common genes and DNA. The V and J calls and clone size come from TCRdb's table, not from the authors' own analysis. Within this sample are about 190,000 distinct CDR3 sequences, with 18% of them counted one time only. The ten largest account for roughly 2.4% of the sample.

The TCR comes from an adult woman who had mild COVID-19 (a few samples of this study predate the infection). The sample titles of this study are shuffled in the database, so cell type and time point are left out; the donor was told from shared clones. Sample: PBMCs or a T cell subset sorted from them (not recorded which). The chain is made from TRBV7-6 and TRBJ2-7; TRBD2 lines up with 9 middle nucleotides. The nucleotides read TGTGCCAGCACCCAAGGGGCGGGAGGGCCTCATTACGAGCAGTACTTC. Protein translation: CASTQGAGGPHYEQYF.